This T cell receptor beta chain was found in a study of cytomegalovirus exposure and HLA in healthy donors. Overall study findings and caveats: In an earlier analysis, about 90% or about 30%: the productive usage of most TCR beta V segments. In a later analysis, a genetic analysis reported fewer productive-TCR N-insertions in an Asian-associated ancestry cluster than the cohort average. Most likely, a cluster of highly shared sequence variants arose as a sequencing artifact.

The primer mix had 60 Vbeta and 13 Jbeta primers. As handled by the study authors: It was a later analysis that counted tens of millions of unique TCR beta chains, of which some 12 million were shared. The protocol was immunoSEQ multiplex PCR, while the TCRdb copy is restricted to in-frame clones and leaves out a portion. V and J calls and clone size come straight from that table; D and trimming were deduced from the DNA. In the table there are about 140,000 clones, about 74% of which are singletons. The CDR3 has 16 amino acids. Trimming at V came to 4 bases and at J to 6 bases, leaving 13 bases not matched to a gene. CDR1 is ENHRY and CDR2 is SYGVKD in the germline V gene. Note on this clone: What it binds is not known.

The V and J genes are TRBV10-3 and TRBJ2-3; 7 positions agree with TRBD2. The sequence was collected from a man aged 25 to 40 in good health and CMV-seronegative. Material for sequencing was PBMCs. The CDR3 region is CAISGDYHGSMDTQYF. The CDR3 DNA is TGTGCCATCAGTGGGGACTACCACGGGAGTATGGATACGCAGTATTTT.